These 3 T cell receptor beta chains share one sample of origin, sequenced in a study of T-cell reconstitution after alpha-beta-depleted transplantation in children. For TCRbeta, the library was prepared with unique molecular identifiers. In TCRdb, the PCR reads were re-called with MiXCR into one record per CDR3 protein. The sample has almost 500,000 distinct CDR3 sequences, 12% seen once; the top ten hold around 6.1%. The source was PBMCs from the stem cell graft donor, collected from the stem cell graft. The receptors here all came from a human donor who donated a stem cell graft to a child with combined immunodeficiency.

This clonotype came up many times. This rearrangement joins TRBV6-5 to TRBJ2-2, with D tentatively TRBD2 (6 bases). With 2 bases removed from V and 0 bases from J, the gap between germline ends came to 10 bases. Germline assignment: CDR1 MNHEY and CDR2 SVGAGI. CDR3 length equals 16 residues. The CDR3, as DNA: TGTGCCAGCAGTTACACCTGGGGGGCGAACACCGGGGAGCTGTTTTTT. It encodes CASSYTWGANTGELFF.

The chain combines TRBV5-4 with TRBJ2-1, with 7 nucleotides matching TRBD2. The CDR3 loop spans 13 amino acids. With 1 base clipped from V and 8 bases from J, the junction kept 3 bases outside the gene matches. CDR1 is SGHNT, CDR2 YYREEE, per germline (reference sequence). CDR3 loop: CASSLKGGDEQFF. CDR3 nucleotide sequence: TGTGCCAGCAGCTTGAAGGGAGGGGATGAGCAGTTCTTC.

This clonotype was counted many times. This chain joins TRBV12-3 or TRBV12-4 and TRBJ2-2; TRBD2 is a possible D gene (5 bases). V was clipped by 5 bases and J by 4 bases, with 17 bases between them. The CDR3 consists of 16 residues. The CDR3 reads CASSPLVGEGTGELFF. CDR3 coding DNA: TGTGCCAGCAGTCCCCTCGTCGGGGAAGGCACCGGGGAGCTGTTTTTT.